This T cell receptor beta chain is from a study of cytomegalovirus exposure and HLA in healthy donors. 60 Vbeta and 13 Jbeta primers were used in PCR. Original handling: It was a later analysis that counted roughly 80 million unique TCR beta chains, of which around 11 million were shared. Measured with immunoSEQ multiplex PCR; TCRdb has only the in-frame clones, and not every one. That table is the source of V, J and clone size, and D and trimming were worked out from the DNA. This repertoire shows 130,000 to 150,000 clones, 73% found once; its top ten account for about 15%. Study outcomes and limitations: A few of the chains that were CMV-associated were confirmed in vitro to be specific for CMV antigens.

Notes on this clone: Antigen unknown.

Each donor's status was that of a healthy bone marrow donor. The TCR comes from a human donor in good health. The material sequenced was PBMCs.

The CDR3 sequence: CASSADIQETQYF. The CDR3 DNA is TGCGCCAGCAGCGCCGACATCCAAGAGACCCAGTACTTC. The rearrangement links TRBV5-1 to TRBJ2-5, with D uncertain. Deletions cut 4 bases from V and 1 base from J, with 8 bases between. CDR3 length: 13 amino acids. Germline CDR1 is SGHRS and CDR2 is YFSETQ.